This T cell receptor (beta chain) was captured in a study of blood T cell repertoires in COVID-19 (dated by TCRdb to 2018 to 2021). For the study in its entirety: Collaborator samples came from the United States, Italy and Spain and covered acute and convalescent phases of COVID-19. The material from the prospective study consisted of cDNA or gDNA derived from T cells, B-cell-depleted T cells, or PBMCs. Deeply sampled blood TCRbeta repertoires from subjects exposed to, actively infected with, or recovered from COVID-19 were included in the dataset. The repertoires were made available in a free public database intended to serve as a resource for research on the immune response to SARS-CoV-2. Samples were obtained from the ongoing ImmuneRACE study (first 160 participants) and from 1,254 subjects provided by 6 global collaborators. Sample metadata almost always included a de-identified subject ID, COVID-19 status, age in years and sex. Where available, HLA class I and class II types were obtained from metadata supplied by the sample provider rather than from assay-based typing.

The research as a whole found: The amount of clinical and demographic metadata varied by source and participant and was provided uncurated.

As for this clone: It has no known antigen specificity. No qualities accompany the bases; no much larger clone lies one base away.

Whole blood was collected in K2EDTA tubes by collaborating institutions according to the institutions' own protocols. For TCRbeta analysis, collaborator samples were shipped as frozen whole blood, as isolated PBMCs, or as DNA extracted from either sample type. TCRbeta CDR3 regions were amplified from genomic DNA using the immunoSEQ Assay, a bias-controlled multiplex PCR. Per the original workflow: The number of nucleated cells in each sample was estimated from the amplification of reference gene primers within the assay. To quantify the absolute abundance of each unique TCRbeta CDR3 rearrangement, sequence reads were collapsed and filtered. For each sample, productive Simpson clonality was calculated as the square root of Simpson's diversity index across productive rearrangements. The table comes from immuneACCESS by way of TCRdb, which keeps in-frame sequences with V and J called. Part of the clones is missing from these tables; in studies checked, under half for an unresolved V gene and the rest for unknown reasons. That table furnishes V, J and clone size, whereas the DNA furnished D and trimming. The sample table shows a few hundred thousand clones, and 88% are seen once. Clones ranked in the top ten supply roughly 0.8% of the sample.

The source is a woman aged 25 to 39 with acute or convalescent COVID-19. Sequences were obtained from peripheral blood.

The CDR3 sequence is CASRRFNEKLFF. The nucleotide sequence is TGTGCCAGCAGACGGTTTAATGAAAAACTGTTTTTT. The chain uses TRBV25-1 and TRBJ1-4; too little of a D gene remains to name it. CDR1 and CDR2 were assigned from the germline V gene as MGHDK and SYGVNS. Trimming takes 6 bases from V and 4 bases from J, and the germline ends sit 6 bases apart. The cysteine opens and the phenylalanine closes a CDR3 of 12 amino acids. The retained sequence is limited to the CDR3, 36 bases, with the frame set at the first base.